This TCR beta chain was sequenced for a study of T cell responses to AZD1222 COVID-19 vaccine. Sequencing used immunoSEQ multiplex PCR; TCRdb keeps in-frame clones, though not all of them. The sample consists of some 190,000 clones, about 92% of them appearing once. The CDR3 extends over 16 amino acids. V dropped 4 bases and J dropped 2 bases, with 15 bases sitting between them. Per germline, CDR1 SGHVS and CDR2 FQNEAQ. The V gene is TRBV7-8, the J gene TRBJ1-5; D unresolved. This receptor was identified in an adult in good health. The material sequenced was peripheral blood, taken on day 0 of AZD1222 vaccination. The CDR3 spells CASSSLFGQGNQPQHF. CDR3 nucleotides: TGTGCCAGCAGCTCACTTTTTGGGCAGGGCAATCAGCCCCAGCATTTT.